Shown below are 14 T cell receptor beta chains from a single sample sequenced in a study of T cells in tumors after PD-1 blockade. Data came from immunoSEQ multiplex PCR; TCRdb stores just in-frame clones and leaves some out. The sample has roughly 50,000 clones; 65% to 85% are singletons. Sequences were derived from PBMCs, sampled before anti-PD-1 treatment. The receptors come from a human donor with basal cell carcinoma.

The chain couples TRBV19 to TRBJ2-5, with D tentatively TRBD2 (6 bases). This CDR3 spans 16 amino acids. CDR1 LNHDA and CDR2 SQIVND come from the germline V gene (reference sequence). V was pared by 3 bases and J by 1 base, with 15 bases between. CDR3 nucleotide sequence: TGTGCCAGTAGTATTAGGGACTCGTCAATCCAAGAGACCCAGTACTTC. Amino acids: CASSIRDSSIQETQYF.

V usage is TRBV27 and J usage is TRBJ1-2; no reliable D call. Looked up from germline, CDR1 is MNHEY and CDR2 is SMNVEV (reference sequence). Trimming left V 2 bases short and J 4 bases short, with 14 bases between. This CDR3 comprises 15 residues. The CDR3: CASSLRVGPVYGYTF. CDR3 DNA sequence: TGTGCCAGCAGTTTAAGGGTAGGGCCGGTCTATGGCTACACCTTC.

CDR3 coding DNA: TGCGCCAGCAGCCACCGGGACAGGGGGACCTACGAGCAGTACTTC. It is translated as CASSHRDRGTYEQYF. V is TRBV4-1 and J is TRBJ2-7; 11 bases fit TRBD1. The CDR3 sequence is 15 residues long. CDR1 and CDR2 (germline): MGHRA, YSYEKL. Trimming removed 3 bases from V and 2 bases from J; junction bases left unmatched: 3.

The CDR3: CASSSTTIGTGGFQETQYF. In DNA, the CDR3 is TGTGCCAGCAGCTCAACAACCATTGGGACAGGGGGTTTCCAAGAGACCCAGTACTTC. The V gene is TRBV5-6, the J gene TRBJ2-5, with 11 bases lining up with TRBD1. The junction had 14 bases not matched to a gene; V was cut back by 3 bases and J by 1 base. Germline CDR1 reads SGHDT; CDR2 reads YYEEEE. There are 19 residues in the CDR3.

The V gene is TRBV30, the J gene TRBJ1-2; D is undetermined. Germline loops: CDR1 GTSNPN, CDR2 SVGIG (reference sequence). This CDR3 has 13 amino acids. V was pared by 5 bases and J by 2 bases, with 12 bases between. This CDR3 is CAWGSNRNYGYTF. The DNA of the CDR3 is TGTGCCTGGGGATCAAATAGGAACTATGGCTACACCTTC.

The chain carries TRBV19 and TRBJ1-5, with 8 bases that match TRBD1. Germline values: CDR1 LNHDA, CDR2 SQIVND (reference sequence). This CDR3 has 15 amino acids. The trim removed 2 bases at V and 5 bases at J, leaving 5 bases unmatched. This CDR3 reads CASSIFATGDQPQHF. The CDR3 DNA sequence: TGTGCCAGTAGTATATTTGCGACAGGGGATCAGCCCCAGCATTTT.

V and J are TRBV11-3 and TRBJ2-3, with D possibly TRBD2 on 6 matching bases. The CDR3 extends over 13 amino acids. Germline values: CDR1 SGHNT, CDR2 YENEEA. Deletions cut 10 bases from V and 3 bases from J, with 14 bases between. CDR3 loop: CATSGVNTDTQYF. In nucleotides, the CDR3 is TGTGCCACCTCGGGGGTTAATACAGATACGCAGTATTTT.

About this clone: Different DNA sequences within this sample yield the same CDR3. J is TRBJ1-1 and V is TRBV5-1; weak D call: TRBD1 (5 bases). This CDR3 comprises 15 residues. CDR1 and CDR2 (germline): SGHRS, YFSETQ. V gave up 0 bases and J gave up 1 base, with 10 bases separating them. The chain's CDR3 is CASSLDGGGNTEAFF. CDR3 nucleotides: TGCGCCAGCAGCTTGGATGGTGGGGGGAACACTGAAGCTTTCTTT.

The chain combines TRBV19 with TRBJ2-7; TRBD2 might be the D (5 bases). The V end lost 7 bases, the J end lost 4 bases, and 8 bases lay between the germline ends. Germline-derived CDR1 and CDR2 are LNHDA and SQIVND (reference sequence). The CDR3 sequence is 11 residues long. The CDR3 reads CASTSGYEQYF. The DNA for the CDR3 is TGTGCCAGTACCTCGGGGTACGAGCAGTACTTC.

The V gene is TRBV6-6, the J gene TRBJ2-1; D is possibly TRBD1 or TRBD2 (5 bases each). Germline values: CDR1 MNHNY, CDR2 SVGAGI (reference sequence). This CDR3 has 15 residues. Trimming stripped 3 bases from V and 0 bases from J, with 9 bases between. This CDR3 is CASSYGTFSYNEQFF. The CDR3 DNA follows: TGTGCCAGCAGTTATGGGACGTTCTCCTACAATGAGCAGTTCTTC.

This sequence joins TRBV5-4 and TRBJ2-5, with 12 bases aligning to TRBD2. V lost 4 bases, J lost 2 bases, and 9 bases stayed unmatched. Germline V gene sequence: CDR1 SGHNT, CDR2 YYREEE (reference sequence). The length of the CDR3 is 17 residues. The CDR3 DNA reads TGTGCCAGCAGCCCCGGACTAGCGGGGATTATACAAGAGACCCAGTACTTC. It yields the protein CASSPGLAGIIQETQYF.

This rearrangement joins TRBV2 to TRBJ2-7; 8 positions match TRBD2. This CDR3 is 10 amino acids long. Germline lookup yields CDR1 SNHLY and CDR2 FYNNEI. V lost 10 bases, J lost 8 bases, and 4 bases stayed unmatched. DNA for the CDR3: TGTGCCACAACTAGCGGCCAGCAGTACTTC. It yields the protein CATTSGQQYF.

The chain combines TRBV3-1 (or the pseudogene TRBV3-2) with TRBJ1-5; D not certain. V was trimmed by 0 bases and J by 1 base, leaving 7 bases between them. Germline V gene lookup returns CDR1 LGHDT and CDR2 YNNKEL (reference sequence). This CDR3 spans 15 amino acids. CDR3 loop: CASSQDGSSNQPQHF. CDR3 DNA sequence: TGTGCCAGCAGCCAAGACGGCAGCAGCAATCAGCCCCAGCATTTT.

V gene TRBV3-1 (or the pseudogene TRBV3-2) combines with J gene TRBJ1-2; D gene ambiguous. Germline V gene lookup returns CDR1 LGHDT and CDR2 YNNKEL (reference sequence). V lost 1 base, J lost 5 bases, and 11 bases lay in between. The CDR3 is 14 residues long. The CDR3 nucleotides are TGTGCCAGCAGCCAAGGAATGGCAGTTTATGGCTACACCTTC. It encodes CASSQGMAVYGYTF.